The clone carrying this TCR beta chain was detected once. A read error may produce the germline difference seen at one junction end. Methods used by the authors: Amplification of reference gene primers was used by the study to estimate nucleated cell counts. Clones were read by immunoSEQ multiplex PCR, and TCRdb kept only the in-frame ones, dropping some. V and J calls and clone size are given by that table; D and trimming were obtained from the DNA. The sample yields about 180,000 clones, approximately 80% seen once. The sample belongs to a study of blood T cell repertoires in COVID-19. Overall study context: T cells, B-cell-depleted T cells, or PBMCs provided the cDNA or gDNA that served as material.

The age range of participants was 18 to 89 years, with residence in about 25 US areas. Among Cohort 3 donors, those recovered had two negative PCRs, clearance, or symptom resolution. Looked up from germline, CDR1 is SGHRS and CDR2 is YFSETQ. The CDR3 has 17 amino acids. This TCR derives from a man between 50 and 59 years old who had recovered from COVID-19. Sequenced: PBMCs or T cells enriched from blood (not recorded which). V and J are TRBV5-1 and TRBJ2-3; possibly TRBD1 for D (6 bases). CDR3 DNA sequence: TGCGCCAGCAGTTTGGGGCAGGGGCTCGGGGCAGGAGATACGCAGTATTTT. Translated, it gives CASSLGQGLGAGDTQYF.